This TCR beta chain appears in the sequencing data of a study of T-cell memory formation after mild COVID-19. Points from the study as a whole: Contracting clones localized mainly to CM and EM when CD4+ and mainly to EMRA when CD8+.

Constant-segment primers served in 5'RACE that generated TCR alpha and TCR beta cDNA libraries bearing sample barcodes and UMIs. Each CDR3 protein is one row after TCRdb ran MiXCR on the 5' RACE reads. The sample includes around 300,000 distinct CDR3 sequences, 8% to 9% seen only once; the top ten take under 25%. As concerns this clonotype: Its antigen is unidentified.

This CDR3 is built from 15 residues. V dropped 3 bases and J dropped 7 bases, with 16 bases sitting between them. Sequenced sample: PBMCs or a T cell subset sorted from them (not recorded which). The sequence was collected from a man aged 18 to 30 who had mild COVID-19 (a few samples of this study predate the infection). Cell type and time point are not known. The V and J genes are TRBV12-3 or TRBV12-4 and TRBJ2-1; D possibly uses TRBD1 or TRBD2 (5 bases each). Written as DNA, the CDR3 is TGTGCCAGCAGTTTGGGGGAGAGCCGCGGGAATGAGCAGTTCTTC. Translated: CASSLGESRGNEQFF.